These 13 T cell receptor beta chains were all obtained from the same sample, sequenced in a study of blood T cells in healthy people across ages. A second about 7 to 11 cycle PCR used barcoded and J-beta primers. TCRdb itself ran the 5' RACE reads through MiXCR, one entry per CDR3 protein. The sample contains around 1,800,000 distinct CDR3 sequences, about two fifths of which appear only once. Specimen: blood. These receptors were taken from a human donor in good health.

This chain joins TRBV5-1 and TRBJ2-5; 8 bases agree with TRBD1. Germline loops: CDR1 SGHRS, CDR2 YFSETQ. The ends lost 4 bases at V and 3 bases at J; junction bases unmatched: 8. This CDR3 has 15 residues. Here the CDR3 reads CASSGTGTGEETQYF. The CDR3 bases are TGCGCCAGCAGCGGGACCGGGACAGGCGAAGAGACCCAGTACTTC.

V usage is TRBV4-3 and J usage is TRBJ2-5; D might be TRBD2 (5 bases). CDR3 size: 14 residues. The V and J ends lost 4 bases and 1 base respectively, with 10 bases between them. CDR1 LGHNA and CDR2 YSLEER come from the germline V gene. The CDR3 loop is CASSPDYIQETQYF. DNA of the CDR3: TGCGCCAGCAGCCCAGACTACATCCAAGAGACCCAGTACTTC.

V gene TRBV10-3 combines with J gene TRBJ1-4; TRBD1 might be the D (6 bases). CDR1 ENHRY and CDR2 SYGVKD come from the germline V gene. The CDR3 consists of 14 residues. Between the trimmed V and J ends, which lost 3 bases and 7 bases, there was a span of 12 bases. CDR3 in amino acids: CAISEQGDVEKLFF. CDR3 nucleotide sequence: TGTGCCATCAGTGAACAGGGTGACGTTGAAAAACTGTTTTTT.

The chain employs TRBV12-5 and TRBJ1-5; weak D call: TRBD1 (5 bases). The CDR3 runs to 13 residues. CDR1 is LGHNT and CDR2 is FRNRAP in the germline V gene. Trimming pared 5 bases from V and 7 bases from J, leaving 12 bases between. The CDR3 DNA reads TGTGCTAGTGGTGCCGGGACTGTACAGCCCCAGCATTTT. This translates into CASGAGTVQPQHF.

V is TRBV10-3 and J is TRBJ1-2; D gene ambiguous. Trimming removed 4 bases at V and 6 bases at J, with 12 bases between. Germline V gene lookup returns CDR1 ENHRY and CDR2 SYGVKD. This CDR3 spans 13 amino acids. The CDR3 DNA sequence: TGTGCCATCAGTGGTGGGGATGGGGATGGCTACACCTTC. This encodes CAISGGDGDGYTF.

About this clonotype: One junction end does not reproduce the germline sequence, and a read error may be involved. This chain joins TRBV11-1 and TRBJ1-1; D unresolved. Germline V gene sequence: CDR1 SGHAT, CDR2 FQDESV (reference sequence). The CDR3 contains 16 residues. CDR3 protein: CASSLARGNLNTEAFF. CDR3 DNA sequence: TGTGCCAGCAGCTTAGCGCGGGGAAACTTGAACACCGAAGCTTTCTTT.

This clonotype has just a few counts. This chain uses TRBV6-5 with TRBJ2-4; unclear D gene. The CDR3 length is 13 residues. The ends were cut back, 9 bases at V and 2 bases at J, with 11 bases in the middle. The germline V gene has CDR1 MNHEY and CDR2 SVGAGI. The CDR3 here is CASRTGSKNIQYF. The CDR3 nucleotides read TGTGCCAGTCGAACTGGGTCCAAAAACATTCAGTACTTC.

This clonotype was counted many times. The CDR3 protein is CASSTAGTGRSPLHF. CDR3 coding DNA: TGTGCCAGCAGCACAGCCGGGACAGGCCGTTCACCCCTCCACTTT. The chain recombines TRBV7-2 with TRBJ1-6; 8 bases fit TRBD1. Germline assignment: CDR1 SGHTA and CDR2 FQGNSA. V was pared by 5 bases and J by 9 bases, with 9 bases of the junction left unmatched. This CDR3 region has 15 residues.

The gene calls are TRBV5-5 and TRBJ2-1; D gene unclear. The DNA matches TRBJ2-7 better at its end, which makes the J call doubtful. The CDR3 contains 10 residues. CDR1 is SGHKS, CDR2 YYEKEE, per germline (reference sequence). The CDR3 region is CASRNNEQYF. CDR3 in DNA: TGTGCCAGCAGAAACAATGAGCAGTACTTC.

The chain joins TRBV3-1 to TRBJ2-2; no clear D gene. V was cut by 4 bases and J by 7 bases, with 13 bases left in between. Germline V gene sequence: CDR1 LGHDT, CDR2 YNNKEL (reference sequence). The CDR3 consists of 14 residues. The CDR3 loop reads CASSPVSEIGELFF. CDR3 in DNA: TGTGCCAGCAGCCCCGTCAGCGAAATCGGGGAGCTGTTTTTT.

This chain joins TRBV18 and TRBJ2-7; possible D gene TRBD1, 5 bases. Trimming left V 8 bases short and J 3 bases short, with 11 bases between. Germline CDR1 reads KGHSH; CDR2 reads LQKENI. The CDR3 sequence is 12 residues long. CDR3 sequence (DNA): TGTGCCAGCCCACAGACAGACTACGAGCAGTACTTC. It encodes CASPQTDYEQYF.

The chain links TRBV11-2 to TRBJ1-1; D is ambiguous. Trimming pared 7 bases from V and 4 bases from J, leaving 13 bases between. From germline, CDR1 is SGHAT and CDR2 FQNNGV. CDR3 length equals 13 residues. The DNA for the CDR3 is TGTGCCAGCACTCTACTTTCCCGCACTGAAGCTTTCTTT. This codes for CASTLLSRTEAFF.

This clonotype showed up just a few times. This chain joins TRBV27 and TRBJ1-1, with 7 bases lining up with TRBD1. This CDR3 region has 12 residues. V was clipped by 8 bases and J by 4 bases; unmatched bases: 4. Germline CDR1 is MNHEY and CDR2 is SMNVEV (reference sequence). The CDR3 sequence: CASATGATEAFF. CDR3 nucleotides: TGTGCCAGCGCTACAGGGGCCACTGAAGCTTTCTTT.